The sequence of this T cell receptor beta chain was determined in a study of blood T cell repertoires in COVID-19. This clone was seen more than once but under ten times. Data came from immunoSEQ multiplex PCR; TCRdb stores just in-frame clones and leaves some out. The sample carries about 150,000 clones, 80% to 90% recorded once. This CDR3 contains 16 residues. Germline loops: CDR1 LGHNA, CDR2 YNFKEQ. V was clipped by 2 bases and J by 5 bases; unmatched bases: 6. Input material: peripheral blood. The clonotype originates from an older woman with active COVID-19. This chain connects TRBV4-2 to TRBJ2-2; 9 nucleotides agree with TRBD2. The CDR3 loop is CASSQYSGRRTGELFF. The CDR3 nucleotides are TGTGCCAGCAGCCAATATAGCGGGAGAAGGACCGGGGAGCTGTTTTTT.